The 17 T cell receptor beta chains given below trace back to one sample, sequenced in a study of cytomegalovirus exposure and HLA in healthy donors. Amplification used 60 Vbeta primers and 13 Jbeta primers. This table comes from immunoSEQ multiplex PCR, and its TCRdb copy is limited to in-frame clones, with some not included. The data hold tens of thousands of clones, with 70% to 85% observed a single time. The sample comprised PBMCs. All receptors derive from a man in his fifties in good health and CMV-seronegative.

The rearrangement links TRBV14 to TRBJ1-6, with D possibly being TRBD1 (6 bases). The ends were cut back, 0 bases at V and 4 bases at J, with 22 bases in the middle. In germline, CDR1 is SGHDN, CDR2 FVKESK. CDR3 length equals 20 residues. DNA for the CDR3: TGTGCCAGCAGCCAAGATCGGGGCGCCCCGGGGGGCTTTTATAATTCACCCCTCCACTTT. Translating gives CASSQDRGAPGGFYNSPLHF.

The chain employs TRBV7-9 and TRBJ2-3; D might be TRBD2 (5 bases). Trimming took 6 bases from V and 0 from J, leaving 13 bases between them. Germline CDR1 reads SEHNR; CDR2 reads FQNEAQ (reference sequence). The CDR3 spans 15 residues. CDR3 nucleotides: TGTGCCAGCAGTAGAGGGCAGTCTAGCACAGATACGCAGTATTTT. The encoded protein is CASSRGQSSTDTQYF. Full variable domain (remainder filled in from reference TRBV7-9 and TRBJ2-3): DTGVSQNPRHKITKRGQNVTFRCDPISEHNRLYWYRQTLGQGPEFLTYFQNEAQLEKSRLLSDRFSAERPKGSFSTLEIQRTEQGDSAMYLCASSRGQSSTDTQYFGPGTRLTVL.

This rearrangement joins TRBV5-5 to TRBJ2-7, with D perhaps matching TRBD2 (5 bases). Trimming shortened V by 2 bases and J by 0 bases, and 9 bases separated the two germline ends. This CDR3 spans 14 amino acids. Germline V lookup: CDR1 SGHKS, CDR2 YYEKEE (reference sequence). This CDR3 is CASSFILVSYEQYF. Here the CDR3 DNA reads TGTGCCAGCAGCTTTATACTAGTCTCCTACGAGCAGTACTTC.

In regard to this clone: At one end the junction does not follow the germline gene, possibly because of a read error. The chain joins TRBV6-5 to TRBJ2-5; D might be TRBD2 (6 bases). This CDR3 contains 13 residues. Germline V lookup: CDR1 MNHEY, CDR2 SVGAGI. CDR3: CASSYFEATGLNF. The CDR3 DNA follows: TGTGCCAGCAGTTACTTCGAAGCGACGGGACTCAACTTC.

CDR3 coding DNA: TGTGCCAGCTCACCTGGACTAGCGGGGGGTTACAATGAGCAGTTCTTC. This translates into CASSPGLAGGYNEQFF. J is TRBJ2-1 and V is TRBV18; 14 bases agree with TRBD2. The CDR3 spans 16 residues. J lost 4 bases, V lost 3 bases, and 2 bases had no gene match. The germline CDR1 and CDR2 sequences are KGHSH and LQKENI.

V gene TRBV7-3 combines with J gene TRBJ2-1, with TRBD2 matching over 8 bases. This CDR3 region has 17 residues. Germline assignment: CDR1 SGHTA and CDR2 FQGTGA. After removal of 4 bases from V and 3 bases from J, the junction contained 11 bases not matched to a gene. The CDR3 coding sequence is TGTGCCAGCAGCTCACATATAGCGGGGCCTCGCTACAATGAGCAGTTCTTC. Its translation is CASSSHIAGPRYNEQFF.

The gene calls are TRBV7-2 and TRBJ2-2, with 13 nucleotides matching TRBD2. Looked up from germline, CDR1 is SGHTA and CDR2 is FQGNSA. V lost 4 bases to trimming and J lost 5 bases; unmatched junction nucleotides: 4. The CDR3 covers 16 residues. In DNA, the CDR3 is TGTGCCAGCAGCTCCGGACTAGCGGGGGCGACCGGGGAGCTGTTTTTT. Translation gives CASSSGLAGATGELFF.

This chain links TRBV7-2 with TRBJ1-2, with TRBD1 as a possible D gene (5 bases). The V end lost 1 base, the J end lost 8 bases, and 8 bases lay between the germline ends. The length of the CDR3 is 12 residues. CDR1 and CDR2 (germline): SGHTA, FQGNSA. The CDR3 here is CASSLVGVGYTF. CDR3 sequence (DNA): TGTGCCAGCAGCTTAGTAGGGGTGGGCTACACCTTC.

The V call is TRBV6-1, the J call TRBJ2-4; TRBD1 matches at 10 bases. V lost 1 base and J lost 5; bases outside the gene matches: 5. Germline values: CDR1 MNHNS, CDR2 SASEGT. This CDR3 region has 16 residues. CDR3 in DNA: TGTGCCAGCAGTGAAGGCCCCGGGACAGGGGAAAACATTCAGTACTTC. Translated: CASSEGPGTGENIQYF.

V usage is TRBV14 and J usage is TRBJ1-6; unclear D gene. The CDR3 spans 14 residues. V lost 3 bases to trimming and J lost 9 bases, with 12 bases between them. The germline V gene has CDR1 SGHDN and CDR2 FVKESK. CDR3 protein: CASSQKEGGSPLHF. The DNA for the CDR3 is TGTGCCAGCAGCCAGAAAGAGGGAGGTTCACCCCTCCACTTT.

V usage is TRBV6-5 and J usage is TRBJ2-1; 7 nucleotides align to TRBD2. CDR1 is MNHEY, CDR2 SVGAGI, per germline. The CDR3 has 14 amino acids. The trim removed 2 bases at V and 5 bases at J, leaving 3 bases unmatched. DNA of the CDR3: TGTGCCAGCAGTTACGAGCGGGGAGACAATGAGCAGTTCTTC. The encoded protein is CASSYERGDNEQFF.

V gene TRBV7-9 combines with J gene TRBJ2-7; D is possibly TRBD1 (5 bases). CDR1 and CDR2 from the germline V gene are SEHNR and FQNEAQ (reference sequence). The germline V and J ends were trimmed by 1 base and 2 bases, with 9 bases remaining between them. The CDR3 length is 14 residues. This CDR3 reads CASSLGAGPYEQYF. For the CDR3, the DNA is TGTGCCAGCAGCTTAGGGGCAGGGCCCTACGAGCAGTACTTC. The variable domain in full, completed from reference TRBV7-9 and TRBJ2-7, reads DTGVSQNPRHKITKRGQNVTFRCDPISEHNRLYWYRQTLGQGPEFLTYFQNEAQLEKSRLLSDRFSAERPKGSFSTLEIQRTEQGDSAMYLCASSLGAGPYEQYFGPGTRLTVT.

This clone has only one observation. The chain has TRBV7-8 and TRBJ2-7, with a weak D call TRBD1 (6 bases). Germline CDR1 SGHVS, CDR2 FQNEAQ. This CDR3 has 13 residues. As DNA, the CDR3 is TGTGCTACCACCGGGACAAACTCCTACGAGCAGTACTTC. Translating it yields CATTGTNSYEQYF.

This clone was seen a handful of times. The V and J genes are TRBV27 and TRBJ1-2; TRBD1 matches 7 bases. This CDR3 contains 13 residues. J was trimmed by 5 bases and V by 6 bases; bases with no gene match: 6. Germline CDR1 MNHEY, CDR2 SMNVEV (reference sequence). The CDR3 is CASRVSGGYGYTF. Written as DNA, the CDR3 is TGTGCCAGCAGGGTTTCAGGGGGATATGGCTACACCTTC.

This clone was counted a few times. The rearrangement links TRBV7-2 to TRBJ2-7; D unclear. This CDR3 comprises 15 residues. Germline CDR1 reads SGHTA; CDR2 reads FQGNSA. The V end was cut by 5 bases, the J end by 3 bases, with 17 bases between. The CDR3 bases are TGTGCCAGCAGCCCGCATTTCTCGAGACACTACGAGCAGTACTTC. Amino acids: CASSPHFSRHYEQYF.

The V gene is TRBV6-1, the J gene TRBJ1-2; D uncertain. CDR1 is MNHNS, CDR2 SASEGT, per germline. This CDR3 has 11 amino acids. V shed 6 bases and J shed 4 bases, with 6 bases lying between them. DNA of the CDR3: TGTGCCAGCAGGGAGATCTATGGCTACACCTTC. Its protein is CASREIYGYTF.

The chain carries TRBV19 and TRBJ1-2, with D possibly TRBD1 on 5 matching bases. Germline loops: CDR1 LNHDA, CDR2 SQIVND (reference sequence). The V end lost 4 bases, the J end lost 4 bases, and 13 bases lay between the germline ends. The CDR3 runs 14 residues. CDR3 sequence reads: CASSSGGAVYGYTF. In DNA, the CDR3 is TGTGCCAGTAGTAGCGGAGGGGCGGTCTATGGCTACACCTTC.